The 10 T cell receptor beta chains given below trace back to one sample, sequenced in a study of T cells in tuberculosis (dated by TCRdb to 2017 to 2018). Libraries were prepared through the immunoSEQ multiplex PCR assay. TCRdb re-hosts the immuneACCESS table, in-frame sequences only. Its copies lack some clones; in the studies checked, an unresolved V gene accounts for under half of them, and the cause for the rest is not known. This sample gives about 24,000 clones in total; roughly 95% of them show up just once. The top ten clones comprise 9% to 9.5% of the sample. Input material: PBMCs. These receptors were taken from a donor aged 10 to 29 with latent tuberculosis or without tuberculosis infection.

V is TRBV18 and J is TRBJ1-5; maybe TRBD1 (6 bases). The CDR3 contains 14 residues. The germline gives CDR1 KGHSH, CDR2 LQKENI. Trimming took off 5 bases at V and 0 bases at J, with 8 bases between the two ends. CDR3 coding DNA: TGTGCCAGCTCAAAACAGGGTAGCAATCAGCCCCAGCATTTT. The encoded protein is CASSKQGSNQPQHF.

The gene calls are TRBV6-6 and TRBJ1-5, with no clear D. V was trimmed by 2 bases and J by 2 bases, leaving 4 bases between them. CDR1 and CDR2 (germline): MNHNY, SVGAGI (reference sequence). The CDR3 is made up of 13 amino acids. The CDR3 DNA follows: TGTGCCAGCAGTTACCGAGGCAATCAGCCCCAGCATTTT. Translating it yields CASSYRGNQPQHF.

The gene calls are TRBV4-1 and TRBJ1-1; D possibly corresponds to TRBD1 (5 bases). CDR1 is MGHRA and CDR2 is YSYEKL in the germline V gene. The CDR3 contains 13 residues. V shed 1 base and J shed 5 bases, with 8 bases lying between them. The CDR3 protein is CASSQVRGTEAFF. CDR3 nucleotides: TGCGCCAGCAGCCAAGTCCGGGGGACTGAAGCTTTCTTT.

The gene calls are TRBV7-3 and TRBJ2-3; the match to TRBD2 covers 8 bases. V shed 3 bases and J 2 bases; nucleotides not matched to a gene: 4. The V gene's germline CDR1 is SGHTA and CDR2 FQGTGA. This CDR3 is built from 15 residues. The CDR3 sequence: CASSFPGGYTDTQYF. The DNA of the CDR3 is TGTGCCAGCAGCTTCCCGGGGGGGTACACAGATACGCAGTATTTT.

The V and J genes are TRBV2 and TRBJ1-1; D might be TRBD1 (6 bases). Germline CDR1 SNHLY, CDR2 FYNNEI. The CDR3 runs to 13 residues. The germline V and J ends were trimmed by 7 bases and 5 bases, with 14 bases remaining between them. The CDR3: CASMRGGATEAFF. The CDR3 DNA sequence: TGTGCCAGCATGAGGGGGGGGGCGACTGAAGCTTTCTTT.

The chain couples TRBV11-2 to TRBJ1-2; 7 bases match TRBD1. The CDR3 length is 15 residues. Germline assignment: CDR1 SGHAT and CDR2 FQNNGV. J lost 5 bases, V lost 5 bases, and 11 bases had no gene match. CDR3 sequence reads: CASSPYDRDDYGYTF. CDR3 bases: TGTGCCAGCAGCCCATACGACAGGGATGATTATGGCTACACCTTC.

This chain connects TRBV7-9 to TRBJ2-5; 8 positions match TRBD1. Germline CDR1 SEHNR, CDR2 FQNEAQ (reference sequence). The J segment lost 13 bases and the V segment lost 7 bases, leaving 8 bases of the junction unmatched. This CDR3 has 11 residues. The CDR3 loop is CASTWTGIAYF. Written as DNA, the CDR3 is TGTGCCAGCACCTGGACAGGGATTGCGTACTTC.

As regards this clone: The germline gene is not matched at one end of the junction; a read error may be the cause. The V gene is TRBV5-1, the J gene TRBJ2-1; 8 bases agree with TRBD1. The CDR3 spans 14 residues. The germline V gene has CDR1 SGHRS and CDR2 YFSETQ. CDR3 nucleotides: TGCGCCAGCAGCTTGGGGACAGGGTACACTGAGCAGTTCTTC. Residues: CASSLGTGYTEQFF.

This clone showed up just once. The chain has TRBV5-1 and TRBJ2-5; TRBD2 matches 7 bases. Germline CDR1 reads SGHRS; CDR2 reads YFSETQ. This CDR3 contains 18 residues. V shed 0 bases, J shed 1 base, and the junction held 12 bases outside the gene matches. CDR3: CASSLARGVSVAQETQYF. CDR3 nucleotide sequence: TGCGCCAGCAGCTTGGCACGGGGGGTCAGTGTTGCCCAAGAGACCCAGTACTTC.

The J gene is TRBJ1-5, the V gene TRBV4-1; unclear D gene. CDR1 is MGHRA, CDR2 YSYEKL, per germline. The CDR3 loop spans 15 amino acids. Trimming left V 0 bases short and J 1 base short, with 7 bases between. Here the CDR3 DNA reads TGCGCCAGCAGCCAAGATCGGCGGAGCAATCAGCCCCAGCATTTT. It is translated as CASSQDRRSNQPQHF.